These 9 T cell receptor beta chains originate from one sample sequenced in a study of blood T cell repertoires in COVID-19. TCRdb's copy holds only in-frame clones and misses some; the assay was immunoSEQ multiplex PCR. The repertoire holds about 170,000 clones, around 83% seen once, with less than 20% in the top ten. The specimen was peripheral blood. The receptor source for this set is a woman in her 70s who had recovered from COVID-19.

This clone was picked up one time. The rearrangement joins TRBV19 to TRBJ2-1; D is perhaps TRBD2 (6 bases). V lost 6 bases to trimming and J lost 3 bases, with 9 bases between them. CDR1 and CDR2 (germline): LNHDA, SQIVND (reference sequence). This CDR3 spans 13 amino acids. The CDR3 DNA is TGTGCCAGTAGCCCAGCGGGCTACAATGAGCAGTTCTTC. It translates to CASSPAGYNEQFF.

The rearrangement uses TRBV29-1 and TRBJ2-3; a weak D match, TRBD1 (5 bases). The CDR3 is 15 residues long. CDR1 and CDR2 from the germline V gene are SQVTM and ANQGSEA. V was shortened by 6 bases and J by 0 bases, with 16 bases between the two germline ends. CDR3 in DNA: TGCAGCGTCACTAAGGGGCTACCTAGCACAGATACGCAGTATTTT. Translation: CSVTKGLPSTDTQYF.

In this sample, this clone turned up once. The J gene is TRBJ2-1, the V gene TRBV4-1; D is possibly TRBD2 (7 bases). V lost 2 bases and J lost 2, with 19 bases in between. Germline V CDR1 and CDR2: MGHRA, YSYEKL. This CDR3 spans 18 amino acids. Here the CDR3 reads CASSQKNPWEGAYNEQFF. As DNA, the CDR3 is TGCGCCAGCAGCCAAAAAAACCCCTGGGAGGGGGCCTACAATGAGCAGTTCTTC.

The chain combines TRBV5-6 with TRBJ2-1; maybe TRBD1 (6 bases). Germline lookup yields CDR1 SGHDT and CDR2 YYEEEE. Trimming removed 5 bases from V and 0 bases from J, with 15 bases in between. CDR3 size: 16 residues. CDR3 nucleotides: TGTGCCAGCAGTTGGGGGCAGGGGATCTCCTACAATGAGCAGTTCTTC. It codes for CASSWGQGISYNEQFF.

The chain links TRBV5-4 to TRBJ2-3, with a possible D match to TRBD1 (6 bases). The CDR3 length is 14 residues. Germline V gene lookup returns CDR1 SGHNT and CDR2 YYREEE (reference sequence). V was clipped by 0 bases and J by 5 bases, with 10 bases between them. CDR3 in amino acids: CASSLGLGGDTQYF. For the CDR3, the DNA is TGTGCCAGCAGCTTGGGGCTAGGGGGAGATACGCAGTATTTT.

The chain combines TRBV18 with TRBJ2-5; TRBD1 matches at 8 bases. With V trimmed by 4 bases and J by 5 bases, 3 bases remained unmatched. This CDR3 is 13 amino acids long. Germline CDR1 reads KGHSH; CDR2 reads LQKENI. The CDR3 reads CASSLRQGETQYF. CDR3 bases: TGTGCCAGCTCACTAAGACAGGGGGAGACCCAGTACTTC.

V and J are TRBV6-2 or TRBV6-3 and TRBJ2-3, with 7 bases lining up with TRBD2. This CDR3 spans 15 amino acids. Germline V gene lookup returns CDR1 MNHEY and CDR2 SVGEGT. J lost 4 bases, V lost 0 bases, and 4 bases had no gene match. The CDR3 protein is CASSYSLSGADTQYF. The CDR3 coding sequence is TGTGCCAGCAGTTACTCTTTGAGCGGGGCAGATACGCAGTATTTT.

This chain joins TRBV10-1 and TRBJ2-1; tentatively, D is TRBD1 (7 bases). V was pared by 6 bases and J by 6 bases, with 27 bases between. There are 18 residues in the CDR3. Germline V gene lookup returns CDR1 WNHNN and CDR2 SYGVQD (reference sequence). The CDR3 region has the DNA TGCGCCAGCAGAACCCCCGTTCCCGGGACAGCGGGCTGCAATGAGCAGTTCTTC. It yields the protein CASRTPVPGTAGCNEQFF.

This clone was observed a few times. V gene TRBV7-6 combines with J gene TRBJ2-1; perhaps TRBD2 as D (6 bases). This CDR3 contains 15 residues. CDR1 and CDR2 (germline): SGHVS, FNYEAQ. V was pared by 7 bases and J by 2 bases, with 15 bases between. DNA of the CDR3: TGTGCCAGCACCCCCCGGCGGGGAGCCTACAATGAGCAGTTCTTC. Translating gives CASTPRRGAYNEQFF.